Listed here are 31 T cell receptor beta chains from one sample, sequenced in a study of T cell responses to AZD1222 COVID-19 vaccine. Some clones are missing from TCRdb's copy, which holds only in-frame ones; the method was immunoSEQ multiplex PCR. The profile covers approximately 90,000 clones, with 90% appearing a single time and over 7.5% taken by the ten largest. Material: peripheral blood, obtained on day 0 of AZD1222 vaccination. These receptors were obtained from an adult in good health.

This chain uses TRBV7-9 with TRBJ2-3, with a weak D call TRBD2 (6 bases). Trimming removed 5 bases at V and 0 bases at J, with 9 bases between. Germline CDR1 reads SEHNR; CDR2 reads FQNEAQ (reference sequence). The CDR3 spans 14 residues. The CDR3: CASSAGFSTDTQYF. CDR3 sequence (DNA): TGTGCCAGCAGCGCGGGGTTCAGCACAGATACGCAGTATTTT. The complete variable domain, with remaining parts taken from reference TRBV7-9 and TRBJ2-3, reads DTGVSQNPRHKITKRGQNVTFRCDPISEHNRLYWYRQTLGQGPEFLTYFQNEAQLEKSRLLSDRFSAERPKGSFSTLEIQRTEQGDSAMYLCASSAGFSTDTQYFGPGTRLTVL.

CDR3 amino acids: CASSWPNTGELFF. CDR3 in DNA: TGTGCCAGCAGTTGGCCGAACACCGGGGAGCTGTTTTTT. V usage is TRBV27 and J usage is TRBJ2-2; D is undetermined. Trimming took 4 bases from V and 0 from J, leaving 3 bases between them. The germline CDR1 and CDR2 sequences are MNHEY and SMNVEV (reference sequence). This CDR3 is 13 amino acids long.

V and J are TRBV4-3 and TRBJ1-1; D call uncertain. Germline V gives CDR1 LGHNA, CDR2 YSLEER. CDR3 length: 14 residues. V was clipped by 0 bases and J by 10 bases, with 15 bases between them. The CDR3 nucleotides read TGCGCCAGCAGCCAAGATTTTGCAGGAAAGACAGCTTTCTTT. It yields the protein CASSQDFAGKTAFF.

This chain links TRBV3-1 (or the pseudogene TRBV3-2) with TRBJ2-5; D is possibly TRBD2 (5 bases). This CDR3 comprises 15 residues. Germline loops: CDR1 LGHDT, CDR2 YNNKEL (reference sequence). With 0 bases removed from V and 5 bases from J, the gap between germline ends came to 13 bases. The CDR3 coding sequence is TGTGCCAGCAGCCAAGAGGGTGACTACAGTGAGACCCAGTACTTC. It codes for CASSQEGDYSETQYF.

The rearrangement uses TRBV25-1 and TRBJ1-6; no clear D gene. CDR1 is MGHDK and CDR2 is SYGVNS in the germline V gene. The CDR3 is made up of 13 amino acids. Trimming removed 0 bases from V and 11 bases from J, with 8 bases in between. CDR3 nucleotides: TGTGCCAGCAGTGAATATCCCCTGACACCCCTCCACTTT. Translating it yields CASSEYPLTPLHF.

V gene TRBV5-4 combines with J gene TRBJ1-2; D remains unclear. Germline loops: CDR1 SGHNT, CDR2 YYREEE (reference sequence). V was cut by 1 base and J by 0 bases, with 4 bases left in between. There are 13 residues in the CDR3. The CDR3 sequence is CASSLPPNYGYTF. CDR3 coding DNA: TGTGCCAGCAGCTTGCCCCCTAACTATGGCTACACCTTC.

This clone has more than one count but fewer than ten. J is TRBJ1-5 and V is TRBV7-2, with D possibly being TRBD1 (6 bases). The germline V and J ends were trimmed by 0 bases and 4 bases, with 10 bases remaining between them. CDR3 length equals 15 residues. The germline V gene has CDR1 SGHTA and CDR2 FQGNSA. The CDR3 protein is CASSLARDTNQPQHF. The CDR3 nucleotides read TGTGCCAGCAGCTTAGCCCGGGACACAAATCAGCCCCAGCATTTT.

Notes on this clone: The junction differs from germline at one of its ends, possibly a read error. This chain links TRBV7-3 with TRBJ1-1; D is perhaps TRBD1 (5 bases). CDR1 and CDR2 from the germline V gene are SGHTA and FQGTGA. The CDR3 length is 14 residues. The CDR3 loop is CASSLIGGNSEAFF. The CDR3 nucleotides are TGTGCCAGCAGCTTAATTGGGGGGAACAGTGAAGCTTTCTTT. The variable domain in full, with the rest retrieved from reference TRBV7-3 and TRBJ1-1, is GAGVSQTPSNKVTEKGKYVELRCDPISGHTALYWYRQSLGQGPEFLIYFQGTGAADDSGLPNDRFFAVRPEGSVSTLKIQRTERGDSAVYLCASSLIGGNSEAFFGQGTRLTVV.

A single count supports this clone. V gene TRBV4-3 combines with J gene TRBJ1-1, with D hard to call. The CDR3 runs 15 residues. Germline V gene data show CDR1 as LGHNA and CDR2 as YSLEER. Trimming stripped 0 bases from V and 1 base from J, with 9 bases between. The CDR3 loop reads CASSQDLGPNTEAFF. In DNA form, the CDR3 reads TGCGCCAGCAGCCAAGATCTTGGCCCGAACACTGAAGCTTTCTTT.

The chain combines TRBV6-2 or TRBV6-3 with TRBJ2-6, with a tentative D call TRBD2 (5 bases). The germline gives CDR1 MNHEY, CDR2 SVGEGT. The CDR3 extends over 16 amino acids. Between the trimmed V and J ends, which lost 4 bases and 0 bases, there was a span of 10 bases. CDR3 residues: CASSSRGSSGANVLTF. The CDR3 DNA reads TGTGCCAGCAGTTCCCGCGGGTCCTCTGGGGCCAACGTCCTGACTTTC.

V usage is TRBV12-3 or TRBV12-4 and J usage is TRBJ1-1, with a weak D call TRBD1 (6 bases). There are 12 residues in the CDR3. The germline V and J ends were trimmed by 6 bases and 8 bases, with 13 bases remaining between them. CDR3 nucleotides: TGTGCCAGCAGCCAACTGACAGGCGAAGCTTTCTTT. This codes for CASSQLTGEAFF.

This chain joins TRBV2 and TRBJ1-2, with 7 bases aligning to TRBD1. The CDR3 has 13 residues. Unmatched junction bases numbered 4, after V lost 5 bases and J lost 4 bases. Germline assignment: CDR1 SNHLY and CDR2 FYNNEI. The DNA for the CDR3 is TGTGCCAGCAGTAAACAGGGGATCTATGGCTACACCTTC. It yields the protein CASSKQGIYGYTF.

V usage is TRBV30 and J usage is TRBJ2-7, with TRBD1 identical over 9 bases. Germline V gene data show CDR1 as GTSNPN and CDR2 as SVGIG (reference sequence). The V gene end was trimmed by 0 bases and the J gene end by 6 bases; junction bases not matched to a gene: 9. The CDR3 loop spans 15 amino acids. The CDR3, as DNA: TGTGCCTGGAGTGTAATCTCGGGACAGGGATTCGAGCAGTACTTC. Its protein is CAWSVISGQGFEQYF.

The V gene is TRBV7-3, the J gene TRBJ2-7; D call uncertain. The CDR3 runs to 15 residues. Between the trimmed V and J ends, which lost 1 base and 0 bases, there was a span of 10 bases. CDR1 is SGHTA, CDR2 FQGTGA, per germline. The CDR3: CASSLSWGNSYEQYF. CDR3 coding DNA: TGTGCCAGCAGCTTAAGTTGGGGTAACTCCTACGAGCAGTACTTC.

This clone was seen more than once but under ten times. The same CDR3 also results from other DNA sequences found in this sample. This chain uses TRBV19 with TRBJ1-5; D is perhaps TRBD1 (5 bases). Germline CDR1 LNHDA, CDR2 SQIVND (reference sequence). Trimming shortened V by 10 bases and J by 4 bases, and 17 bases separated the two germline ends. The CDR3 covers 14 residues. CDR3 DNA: TGTGCCACCACGGGGGTAACGGGTAATCAGCCCCAGCATTTT. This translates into CATTGVTGNQPQHF.

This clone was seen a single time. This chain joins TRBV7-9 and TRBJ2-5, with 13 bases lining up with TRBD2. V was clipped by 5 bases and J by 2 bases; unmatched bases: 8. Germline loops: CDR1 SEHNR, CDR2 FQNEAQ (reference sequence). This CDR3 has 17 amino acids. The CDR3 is CASSAGLAGVWQETQYF. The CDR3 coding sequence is TGTGCCAGCAGCGCAGGACTAGCGGGGGTATGGCAAGAGACCCAGTACTTC.

The CDR3 sequence is CASSSQTGNQPQHF. CDR3 nucleotides: TGTGCCAGCAGTTCCCAAACGGGTAATCAGCCCCAGCATTTT. The rearrangement joins TRBV28 to TRBJ1-5, with D unresolved. The CDR3 spans 14 residues. Germline V gives CDR1 MDHEN, CDR2 SYDVKM. Trimming removed 4 bases from V and 4 bases from J, with 11 bases in between.

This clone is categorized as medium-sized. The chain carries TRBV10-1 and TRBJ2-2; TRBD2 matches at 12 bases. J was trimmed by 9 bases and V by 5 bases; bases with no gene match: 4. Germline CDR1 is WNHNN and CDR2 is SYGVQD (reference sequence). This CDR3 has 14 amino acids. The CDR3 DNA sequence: TGCGCCAGCAGTTACCTAGCGGGGGGGCGGGAGCTGTTTTTT. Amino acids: CASSYLAGGRELFF.

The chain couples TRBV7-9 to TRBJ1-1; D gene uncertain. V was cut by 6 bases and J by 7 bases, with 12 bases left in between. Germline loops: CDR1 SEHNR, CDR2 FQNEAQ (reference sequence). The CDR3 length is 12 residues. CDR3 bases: TGTGCCAGCAGATTTCTGGGGAGTGAAGCTTTCTTT. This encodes CASRFLGSEAFF. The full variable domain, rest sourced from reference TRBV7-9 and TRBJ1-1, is DTGVSQNPRHKITKRGQNVTFRCDPISEHNRLYWYRQTLGQGPEFLTYFQNEAQLEKSRLLSDRFSAERPKGSFSTLEIQRTEQGDSAMYLCASRFLGSEAFFGQGTRLTVV.

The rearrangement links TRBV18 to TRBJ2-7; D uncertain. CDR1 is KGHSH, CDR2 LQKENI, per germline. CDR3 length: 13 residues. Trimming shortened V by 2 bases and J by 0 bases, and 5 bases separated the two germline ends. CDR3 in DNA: TGTGCCAGCTCACCAACAGACTCCTACGAGCAGTACTTC. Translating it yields CASSPTDSYEQYF.

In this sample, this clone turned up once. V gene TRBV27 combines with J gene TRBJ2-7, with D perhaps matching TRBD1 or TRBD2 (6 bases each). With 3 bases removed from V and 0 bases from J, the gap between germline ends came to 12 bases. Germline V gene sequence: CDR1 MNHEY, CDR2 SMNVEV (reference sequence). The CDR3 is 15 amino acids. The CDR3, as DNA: TGTGCCAGCAGTTTGAAGGGGGGTAGCTCCTACGAGCAGTACTTC. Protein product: CASSLKGGSSYEQYF.

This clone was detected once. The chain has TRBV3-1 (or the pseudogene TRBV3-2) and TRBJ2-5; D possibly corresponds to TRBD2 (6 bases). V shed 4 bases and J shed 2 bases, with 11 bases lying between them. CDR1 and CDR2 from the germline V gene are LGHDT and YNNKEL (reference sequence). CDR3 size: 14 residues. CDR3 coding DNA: TGTGCCAGCAGCCTCTGGACTAATCAAGAGACCCAGTACTTC. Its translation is CASSLWTNQETQYF.

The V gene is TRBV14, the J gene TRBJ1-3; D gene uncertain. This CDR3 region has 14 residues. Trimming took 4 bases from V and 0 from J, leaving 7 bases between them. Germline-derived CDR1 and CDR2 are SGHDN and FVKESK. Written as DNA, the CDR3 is TGTGCCAGCAGCCCCGGGCGCTCTGGAAACACCATATATTTT. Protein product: CASSPGRSGNTIYF.

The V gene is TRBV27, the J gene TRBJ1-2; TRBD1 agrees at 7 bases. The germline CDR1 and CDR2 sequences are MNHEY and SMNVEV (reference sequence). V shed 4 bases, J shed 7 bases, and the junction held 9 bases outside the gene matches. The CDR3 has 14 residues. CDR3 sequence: CASSSPTGMGGYTF. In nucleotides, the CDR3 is TGTGCCAGCAGTTCCCCGACAGGGATGGGTGGCTACACCTTC.

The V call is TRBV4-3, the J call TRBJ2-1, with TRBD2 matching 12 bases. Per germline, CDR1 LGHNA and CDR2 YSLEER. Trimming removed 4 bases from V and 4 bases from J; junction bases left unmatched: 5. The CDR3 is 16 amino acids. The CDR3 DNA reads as TGCGCCAGCAGCCTCGGACTAGCGGGGAAATACAATGAGCAGTTCTTC. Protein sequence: CASSLGLAGKYNEQFF.

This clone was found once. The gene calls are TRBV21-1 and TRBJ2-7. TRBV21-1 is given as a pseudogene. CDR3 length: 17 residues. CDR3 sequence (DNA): TGTGCCAGCAGCAAAAGGGGGGTGTGGGGCCCGGCCTACGAGCAGTACTTC. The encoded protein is CASSKRGVWGPAYEQYF.

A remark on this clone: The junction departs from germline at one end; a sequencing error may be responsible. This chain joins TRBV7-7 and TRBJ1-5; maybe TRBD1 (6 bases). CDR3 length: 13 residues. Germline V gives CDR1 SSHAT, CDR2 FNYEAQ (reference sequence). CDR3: CASSLNPGEPQHF. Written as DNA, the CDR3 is TGTGCTAGCAGCTTAAATCCAGGGGAGCCCCAGCATTTT.

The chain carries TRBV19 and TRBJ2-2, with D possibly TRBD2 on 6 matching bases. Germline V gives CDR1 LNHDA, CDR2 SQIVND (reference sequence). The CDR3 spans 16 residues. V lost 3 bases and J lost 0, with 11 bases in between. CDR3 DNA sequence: TGTGCCAGTAGTATCCCCAGCGGGCCGAACACCGGGGAGCTGTTTTTT. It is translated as CASSIPSGPNTGELFF.

The CDR3 region is CAISTGSGSNEKLFF. The CDR3 region has the DNA TGTGCCATCAGTACAGGGTCGGGATCTAATGAAAAACTGTTTTTT. The V and J genes are TRBV10-3 and TRBJ1-4, with D possibly being TRBD1 (6 bases). Trimming left V 5 bases short and J 3 bases short, with 13 bases between. This CDR3 has 15 amino acids. Looked up from germline, CDR1 is ENHRY and CDR2 is SYGVKD.

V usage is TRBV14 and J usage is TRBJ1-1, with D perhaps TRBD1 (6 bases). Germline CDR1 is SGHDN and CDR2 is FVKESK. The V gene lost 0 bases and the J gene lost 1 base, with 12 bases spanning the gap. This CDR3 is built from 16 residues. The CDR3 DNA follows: TGTGCCAGCAGCCAAGATGGACAGATCGGGAACACTGAAGCTTTCTTT. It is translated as CASSQDGQIGNTEAFF.

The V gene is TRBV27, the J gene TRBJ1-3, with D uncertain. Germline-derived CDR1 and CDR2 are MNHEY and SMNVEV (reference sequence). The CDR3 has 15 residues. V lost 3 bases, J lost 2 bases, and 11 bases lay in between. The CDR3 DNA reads TGTGCCAGCAGTTTTAGGTCCGGGACTGGAAACACCATATATTTT. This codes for CASSFRSGTGNTIYF.